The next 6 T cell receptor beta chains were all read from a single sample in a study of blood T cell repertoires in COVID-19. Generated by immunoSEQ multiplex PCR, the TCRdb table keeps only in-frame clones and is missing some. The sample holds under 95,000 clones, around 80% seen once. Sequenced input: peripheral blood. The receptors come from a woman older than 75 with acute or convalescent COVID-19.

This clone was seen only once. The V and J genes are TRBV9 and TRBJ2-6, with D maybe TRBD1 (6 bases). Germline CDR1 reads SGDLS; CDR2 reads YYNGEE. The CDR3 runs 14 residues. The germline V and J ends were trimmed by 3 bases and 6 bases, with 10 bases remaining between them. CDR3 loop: CASSEGVVANVLTF. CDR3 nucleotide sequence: TGTGCCAGCAGCGAGGGGGTCGTGGCCAACGTCCTGACTTTC.

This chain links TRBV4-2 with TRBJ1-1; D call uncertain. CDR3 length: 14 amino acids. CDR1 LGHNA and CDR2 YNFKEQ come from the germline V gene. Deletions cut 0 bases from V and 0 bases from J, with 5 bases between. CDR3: CASSQDGMNTEAFF. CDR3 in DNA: TGTGCCAGCAGCCAAGACGGGATGAACACTGAAGCTTTCTTT.

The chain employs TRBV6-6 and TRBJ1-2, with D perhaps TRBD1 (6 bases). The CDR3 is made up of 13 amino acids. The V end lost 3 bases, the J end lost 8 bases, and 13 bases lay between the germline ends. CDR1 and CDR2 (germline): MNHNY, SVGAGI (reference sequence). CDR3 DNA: TGTGCCAGCAGTTATCAGGGGCAGGAGGGCTACACCTTC. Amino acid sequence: CASSYQGQEGYTF.

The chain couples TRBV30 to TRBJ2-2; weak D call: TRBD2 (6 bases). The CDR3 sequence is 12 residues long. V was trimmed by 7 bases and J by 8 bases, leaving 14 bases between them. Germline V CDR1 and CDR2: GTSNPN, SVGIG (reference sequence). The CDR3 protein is CALAFRGGELFF. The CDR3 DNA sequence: TGTGCCTTAGCCTTTCGGGGGGGGGAGCTGTTTTTT.

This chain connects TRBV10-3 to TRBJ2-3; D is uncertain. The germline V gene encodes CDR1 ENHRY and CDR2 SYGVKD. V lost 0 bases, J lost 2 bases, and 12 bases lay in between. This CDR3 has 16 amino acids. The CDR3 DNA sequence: TGTGCCATCAGTGAGTCGGGCCTTTTCCTCACAGATACGCAGTATTTT. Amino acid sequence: CAISESGLFLTDTQYF.

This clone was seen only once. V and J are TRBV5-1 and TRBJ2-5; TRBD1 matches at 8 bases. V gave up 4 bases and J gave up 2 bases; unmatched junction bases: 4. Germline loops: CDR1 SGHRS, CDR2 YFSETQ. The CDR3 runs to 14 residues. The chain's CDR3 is CASSPGQVQETQYF. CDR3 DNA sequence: TGCGCCAGCAGCCCGGGACAGGTGCAAGAGACCCAGTACTTC.